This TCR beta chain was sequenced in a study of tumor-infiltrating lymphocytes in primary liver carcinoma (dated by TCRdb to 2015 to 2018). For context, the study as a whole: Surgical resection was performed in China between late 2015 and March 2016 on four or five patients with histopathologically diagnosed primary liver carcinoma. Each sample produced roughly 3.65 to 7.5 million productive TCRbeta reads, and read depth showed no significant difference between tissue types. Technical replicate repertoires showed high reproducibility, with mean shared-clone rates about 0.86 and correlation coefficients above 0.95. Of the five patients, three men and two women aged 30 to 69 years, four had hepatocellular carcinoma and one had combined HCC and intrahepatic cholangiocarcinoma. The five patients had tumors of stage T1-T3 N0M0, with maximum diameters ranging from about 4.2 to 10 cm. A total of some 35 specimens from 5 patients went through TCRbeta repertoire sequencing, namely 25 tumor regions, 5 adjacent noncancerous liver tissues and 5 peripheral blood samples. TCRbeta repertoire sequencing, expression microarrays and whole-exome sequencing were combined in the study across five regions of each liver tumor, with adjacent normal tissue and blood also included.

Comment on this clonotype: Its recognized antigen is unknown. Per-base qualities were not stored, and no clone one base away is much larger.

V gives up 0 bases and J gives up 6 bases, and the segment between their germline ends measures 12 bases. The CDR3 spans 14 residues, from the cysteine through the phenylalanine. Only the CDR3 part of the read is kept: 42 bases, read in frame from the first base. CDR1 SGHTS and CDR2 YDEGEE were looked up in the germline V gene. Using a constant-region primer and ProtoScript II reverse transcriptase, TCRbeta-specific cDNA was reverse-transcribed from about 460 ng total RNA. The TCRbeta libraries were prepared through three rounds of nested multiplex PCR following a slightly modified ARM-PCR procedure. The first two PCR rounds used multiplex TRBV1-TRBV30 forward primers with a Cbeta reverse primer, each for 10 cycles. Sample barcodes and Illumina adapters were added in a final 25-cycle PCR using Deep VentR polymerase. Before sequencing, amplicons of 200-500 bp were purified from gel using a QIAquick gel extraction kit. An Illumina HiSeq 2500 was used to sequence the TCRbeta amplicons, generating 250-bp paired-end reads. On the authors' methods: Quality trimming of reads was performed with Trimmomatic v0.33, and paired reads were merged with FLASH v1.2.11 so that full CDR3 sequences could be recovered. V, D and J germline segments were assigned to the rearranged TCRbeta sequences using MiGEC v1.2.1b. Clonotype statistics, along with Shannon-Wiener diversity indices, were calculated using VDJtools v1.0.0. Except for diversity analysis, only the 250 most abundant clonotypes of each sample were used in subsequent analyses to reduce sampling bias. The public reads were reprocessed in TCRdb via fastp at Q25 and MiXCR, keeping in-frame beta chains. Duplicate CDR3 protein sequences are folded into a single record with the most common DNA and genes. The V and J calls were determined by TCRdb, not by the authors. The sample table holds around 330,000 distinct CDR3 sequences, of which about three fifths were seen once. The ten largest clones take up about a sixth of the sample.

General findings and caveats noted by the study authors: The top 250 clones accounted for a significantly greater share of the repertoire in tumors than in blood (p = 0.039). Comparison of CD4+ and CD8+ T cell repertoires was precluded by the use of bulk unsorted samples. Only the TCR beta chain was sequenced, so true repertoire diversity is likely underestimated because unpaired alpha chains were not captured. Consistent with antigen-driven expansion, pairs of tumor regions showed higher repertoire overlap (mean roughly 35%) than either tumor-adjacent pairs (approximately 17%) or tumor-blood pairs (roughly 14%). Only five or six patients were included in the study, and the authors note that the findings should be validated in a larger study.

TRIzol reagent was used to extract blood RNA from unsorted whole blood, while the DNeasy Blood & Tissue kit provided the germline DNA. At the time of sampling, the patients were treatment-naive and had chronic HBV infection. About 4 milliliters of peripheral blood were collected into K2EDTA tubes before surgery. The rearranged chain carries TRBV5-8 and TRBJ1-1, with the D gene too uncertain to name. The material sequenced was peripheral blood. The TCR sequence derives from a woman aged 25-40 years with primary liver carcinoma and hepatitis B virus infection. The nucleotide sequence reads TGTGCCAGCAGCTTGGCCCCGGCCGGATCTGAAGCTTTCTTT. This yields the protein CASSLAPAGSEAFF.